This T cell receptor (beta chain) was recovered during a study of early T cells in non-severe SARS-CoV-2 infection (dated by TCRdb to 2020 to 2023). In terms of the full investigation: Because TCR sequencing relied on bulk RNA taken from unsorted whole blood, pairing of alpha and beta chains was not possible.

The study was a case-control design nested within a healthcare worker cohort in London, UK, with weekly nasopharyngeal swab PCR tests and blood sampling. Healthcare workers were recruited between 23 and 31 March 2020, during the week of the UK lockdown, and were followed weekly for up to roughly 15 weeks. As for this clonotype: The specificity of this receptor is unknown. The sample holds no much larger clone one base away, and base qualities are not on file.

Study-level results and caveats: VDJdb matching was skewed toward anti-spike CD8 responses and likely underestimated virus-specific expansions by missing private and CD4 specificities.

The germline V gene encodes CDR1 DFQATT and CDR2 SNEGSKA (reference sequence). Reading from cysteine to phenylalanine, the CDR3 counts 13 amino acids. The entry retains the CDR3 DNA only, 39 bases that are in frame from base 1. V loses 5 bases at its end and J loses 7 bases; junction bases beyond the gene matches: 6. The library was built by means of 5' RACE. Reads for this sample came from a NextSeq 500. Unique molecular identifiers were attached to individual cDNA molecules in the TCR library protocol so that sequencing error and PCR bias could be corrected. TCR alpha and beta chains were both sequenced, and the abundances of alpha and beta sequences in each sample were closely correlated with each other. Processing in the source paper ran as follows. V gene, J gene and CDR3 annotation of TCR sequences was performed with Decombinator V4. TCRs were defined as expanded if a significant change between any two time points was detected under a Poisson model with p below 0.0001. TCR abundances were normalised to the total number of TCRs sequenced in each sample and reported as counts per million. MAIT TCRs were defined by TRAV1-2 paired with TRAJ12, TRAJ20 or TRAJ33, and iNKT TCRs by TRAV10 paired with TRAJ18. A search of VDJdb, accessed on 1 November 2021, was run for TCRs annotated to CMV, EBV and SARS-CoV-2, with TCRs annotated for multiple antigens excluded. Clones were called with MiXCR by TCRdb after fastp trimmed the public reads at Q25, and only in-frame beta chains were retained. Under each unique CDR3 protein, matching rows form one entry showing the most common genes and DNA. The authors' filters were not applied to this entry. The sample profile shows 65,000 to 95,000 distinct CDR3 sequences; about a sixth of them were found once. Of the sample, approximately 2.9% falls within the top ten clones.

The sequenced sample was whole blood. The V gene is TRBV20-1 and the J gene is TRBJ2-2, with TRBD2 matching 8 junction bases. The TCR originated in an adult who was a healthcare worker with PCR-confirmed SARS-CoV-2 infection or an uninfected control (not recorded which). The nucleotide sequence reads TGCAGTGCTGACCCTCTAGCGGGCGGGGAGCTGTTTTTT. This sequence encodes CSADPLAGGELFF.